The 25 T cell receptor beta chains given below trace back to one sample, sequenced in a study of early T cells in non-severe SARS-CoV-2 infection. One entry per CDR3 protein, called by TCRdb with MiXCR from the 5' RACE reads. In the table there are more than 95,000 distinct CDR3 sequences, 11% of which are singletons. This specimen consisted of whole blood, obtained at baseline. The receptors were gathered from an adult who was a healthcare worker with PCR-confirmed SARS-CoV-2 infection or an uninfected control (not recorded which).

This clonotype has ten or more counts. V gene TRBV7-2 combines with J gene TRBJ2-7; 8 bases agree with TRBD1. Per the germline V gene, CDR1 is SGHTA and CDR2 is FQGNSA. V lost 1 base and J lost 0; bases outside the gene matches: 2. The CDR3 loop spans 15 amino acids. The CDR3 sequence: CASSLEGQVSYEQYF. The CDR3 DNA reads TGTGCCAGCAGCTTAGAGGGACAGGTCTCCTACGAGCAGTACTTC.

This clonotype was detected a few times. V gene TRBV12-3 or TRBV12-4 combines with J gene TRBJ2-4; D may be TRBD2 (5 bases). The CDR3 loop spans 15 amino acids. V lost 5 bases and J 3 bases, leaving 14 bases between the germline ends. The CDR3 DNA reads TGTGCCAGCAGTCAGGATGTTAGCGTCAAAAACATTCAGTACTTC. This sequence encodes CASSQDVSVKNIQYF.

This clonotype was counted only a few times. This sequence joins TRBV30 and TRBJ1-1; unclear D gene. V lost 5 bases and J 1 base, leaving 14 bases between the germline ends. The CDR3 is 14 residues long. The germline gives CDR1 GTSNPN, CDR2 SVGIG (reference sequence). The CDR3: CAWRANPGNTEAFF. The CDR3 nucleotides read TGTGCCTGGCGGGCGAACCCCGGGAACACTGAAGCTTTCTTT.

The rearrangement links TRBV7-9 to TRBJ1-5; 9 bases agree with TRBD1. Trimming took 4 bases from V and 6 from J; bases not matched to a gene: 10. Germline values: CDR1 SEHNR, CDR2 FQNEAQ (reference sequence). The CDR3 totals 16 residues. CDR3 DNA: TGTGCCAGCAGCTCCACCGGGACAGGGATTGGTCAGCCCCAGCATTTT. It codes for CASSSTGTGIGQPQHF. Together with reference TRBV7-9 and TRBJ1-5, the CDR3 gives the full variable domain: DTGVSQNPRHKITKRGQNVTFRCDPISEHNRLYWYRQTLGQGPEFLTYFQNEAQLEKSRLLSDRFSAERPKGSFSTLEIQRTEQGDSAMYLCASSSTGTGIGQPQHFGDGTRLSIL.

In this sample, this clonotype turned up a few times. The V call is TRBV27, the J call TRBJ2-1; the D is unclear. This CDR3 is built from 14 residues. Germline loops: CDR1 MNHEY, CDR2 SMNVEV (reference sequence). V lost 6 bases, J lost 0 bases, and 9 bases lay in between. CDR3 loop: CASSKVSSYNEQFF. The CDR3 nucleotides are TGTGCCAGCAGCAAGGTCAGCTCCTACAATGAGCAGTTCTTC.

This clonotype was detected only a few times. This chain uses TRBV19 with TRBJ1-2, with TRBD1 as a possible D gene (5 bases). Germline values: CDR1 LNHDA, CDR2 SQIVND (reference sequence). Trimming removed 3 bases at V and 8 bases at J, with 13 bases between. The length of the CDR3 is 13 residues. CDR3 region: CASSMISQEGYTF. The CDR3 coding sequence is TGTGCCAGTAGTATGATATCACAGGAGGGCTACACCTTC.

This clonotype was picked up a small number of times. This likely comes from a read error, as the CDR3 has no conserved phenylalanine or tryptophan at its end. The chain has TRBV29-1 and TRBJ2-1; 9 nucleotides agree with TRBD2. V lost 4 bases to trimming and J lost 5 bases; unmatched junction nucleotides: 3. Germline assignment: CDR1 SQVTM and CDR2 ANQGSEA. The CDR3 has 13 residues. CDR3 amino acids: CSVATSGHNEQFV. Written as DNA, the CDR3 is TGCAGCGTTGCGACTAGCGGCCACAATGAGCAGTTCGTC.

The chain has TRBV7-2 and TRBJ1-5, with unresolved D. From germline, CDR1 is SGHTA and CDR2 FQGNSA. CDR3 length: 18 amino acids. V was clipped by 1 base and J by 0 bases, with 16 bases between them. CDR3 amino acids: CASSLDSLGPYSNQPQHF. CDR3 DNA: TGTGCCAGCAGCTTAGACTCACTGGGTCCCTATAGCAATCAGCCCCAGCATTTT.

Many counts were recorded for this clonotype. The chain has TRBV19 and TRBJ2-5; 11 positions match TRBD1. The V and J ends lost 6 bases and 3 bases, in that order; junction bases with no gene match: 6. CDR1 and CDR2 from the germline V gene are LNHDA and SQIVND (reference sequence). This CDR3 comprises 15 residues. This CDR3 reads CASRPVGQGEETQYF. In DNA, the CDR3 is TGTGCCAGTAGGCCGGTGGGACAGGGGGAAGAGACCCAGTACTTC.

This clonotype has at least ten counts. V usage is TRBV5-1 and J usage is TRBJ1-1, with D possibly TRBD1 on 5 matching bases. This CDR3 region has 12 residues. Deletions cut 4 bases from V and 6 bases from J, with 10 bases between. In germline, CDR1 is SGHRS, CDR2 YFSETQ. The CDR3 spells CASSPGWAEAFF. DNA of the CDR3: TGCGCCAGCAGCCCAGGGTGGGCTGAAGCTTTCTTT.

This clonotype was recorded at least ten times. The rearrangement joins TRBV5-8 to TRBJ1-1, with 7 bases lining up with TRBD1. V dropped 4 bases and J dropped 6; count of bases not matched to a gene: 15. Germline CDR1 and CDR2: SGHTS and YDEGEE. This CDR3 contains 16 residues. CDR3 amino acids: CASSHYRKEGAAEAFF. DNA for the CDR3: TGTGCCAGCAGCCATTACCGCAAGGAGGGGGCAGCTGAAGCTTTCTTT. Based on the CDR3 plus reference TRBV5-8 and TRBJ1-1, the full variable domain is EAGVTQSPTHLIKTRGQQATLRCSPISGHTSVYWYQQALGLGLQFLLWYDEGEERNRGNFPPRFSGRQFPNYSSELNVNALELEDSALYLCASSHYRKEGAAEAFFGQGTRLTVV.

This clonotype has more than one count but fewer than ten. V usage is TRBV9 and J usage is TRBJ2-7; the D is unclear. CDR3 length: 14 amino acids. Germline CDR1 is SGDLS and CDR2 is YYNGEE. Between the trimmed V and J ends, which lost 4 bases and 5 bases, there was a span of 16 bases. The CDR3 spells CASSTRHDLDEQYF. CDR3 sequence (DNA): TGTGCCAGCAGCACCCGACACGACCTCGACGAGCAGTACTTC.

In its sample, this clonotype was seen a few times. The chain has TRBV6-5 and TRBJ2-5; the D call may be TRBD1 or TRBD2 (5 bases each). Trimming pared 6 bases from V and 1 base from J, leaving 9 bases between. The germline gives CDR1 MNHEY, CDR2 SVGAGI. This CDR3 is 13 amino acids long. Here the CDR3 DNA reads TGTGCCAGCAGGGGGGACGTCCAAGAGACCCAGTACTTC. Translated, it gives CASRGDVQETQYF.

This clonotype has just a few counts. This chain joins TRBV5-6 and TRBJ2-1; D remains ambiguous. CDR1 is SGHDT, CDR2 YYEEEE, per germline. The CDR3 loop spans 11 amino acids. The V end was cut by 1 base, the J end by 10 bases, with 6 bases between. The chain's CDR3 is CASSLLGEQFF. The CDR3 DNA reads TGTGCCAGCAGCTTGTTAGGCGAGCAGTTCTTC. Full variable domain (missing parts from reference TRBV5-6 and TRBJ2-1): DAGVTQSPTHLIKTRGQQVTLRCSPKSGHDTVSWYQQALGQGPQFIFQYYEEEERQRGNFPDRFSGHQFPNYSSELNVNALLLGDSALYLCASSLLGEQFFGPGTRLTVL.

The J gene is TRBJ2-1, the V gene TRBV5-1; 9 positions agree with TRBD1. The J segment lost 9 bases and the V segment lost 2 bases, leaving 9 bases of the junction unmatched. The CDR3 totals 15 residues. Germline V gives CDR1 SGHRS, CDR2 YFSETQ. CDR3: CASSFTGGVLGEQFF. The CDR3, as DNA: TGCGCCAGCAGCTTTACAGGGGGCGTCTTGGGTGAGCAGTTCTTC.

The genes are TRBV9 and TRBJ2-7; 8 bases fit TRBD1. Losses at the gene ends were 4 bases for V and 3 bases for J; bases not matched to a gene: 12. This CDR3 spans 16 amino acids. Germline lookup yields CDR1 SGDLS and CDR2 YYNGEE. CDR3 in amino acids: CASSPGGQGLIYEQYF. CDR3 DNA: TGTGCCAGCAGCCCGGGCGGACAGGGCCTCATCTACGAGCAGTACTTC.

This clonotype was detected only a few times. The CDR3 region has the DNA TGCAGCGTTTCCAACTCCAGGGGCAGTGTAACGAACACTGAAGCTTTCTTT. It codes for CSVSNSRGSVTNTEAFF. The V call is TRBV29-1, the J call TRBJ1-1, with D possibly being TRBD1 (6 bases). V lost 5 bases, J lost 1 base, and 23 bases lay in between. The CDR3 runs 17 residues. Germline loops: CDR1 SQVTM, CDR2 ANQGSEA.

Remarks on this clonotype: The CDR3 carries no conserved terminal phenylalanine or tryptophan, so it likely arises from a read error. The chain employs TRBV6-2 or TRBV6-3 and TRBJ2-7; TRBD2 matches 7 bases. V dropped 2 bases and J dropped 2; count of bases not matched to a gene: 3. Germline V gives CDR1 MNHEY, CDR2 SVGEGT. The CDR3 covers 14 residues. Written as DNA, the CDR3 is TGTGCCAGCAGTTACGGCGGGAGTCCCTACGAGCAGTACCTC. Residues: CASSYGGSPYEQYL.

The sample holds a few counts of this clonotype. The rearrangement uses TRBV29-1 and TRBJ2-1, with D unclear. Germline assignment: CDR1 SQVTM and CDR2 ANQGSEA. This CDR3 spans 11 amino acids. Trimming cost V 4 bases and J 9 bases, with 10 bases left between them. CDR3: CSVGQVLEQFF. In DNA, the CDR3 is TGCAGCGTTGGCCAGGTGCTTGAGCAGTTCTTC.

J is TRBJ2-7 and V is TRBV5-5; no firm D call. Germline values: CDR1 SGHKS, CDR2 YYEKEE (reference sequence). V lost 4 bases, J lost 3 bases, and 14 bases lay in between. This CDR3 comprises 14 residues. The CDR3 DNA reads TGTGCCAGCAGCCCCGTTAACGCTGACTACGAGCAGTACTTC. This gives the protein CASSPVNADYEQYF. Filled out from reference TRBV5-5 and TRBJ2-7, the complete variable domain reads DAGVTQSPTHLIKTRGQQVTLRCSPISGHKSVSWYQQVLGQGPQFIFQYYEKEERGRGNFPDRFSARQFPNYSSELNVNALLLGDSALYLCASSPVNADYEQYFGPGTRLTVT.

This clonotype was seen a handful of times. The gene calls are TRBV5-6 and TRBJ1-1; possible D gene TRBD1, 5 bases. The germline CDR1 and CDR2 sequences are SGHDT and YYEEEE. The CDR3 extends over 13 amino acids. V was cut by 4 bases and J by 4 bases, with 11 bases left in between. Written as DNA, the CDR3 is TGTGCCAGCAGCATTCAGGGAATCACTGAAGCTTTCTTT. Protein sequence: CASSIQGITEAFF.

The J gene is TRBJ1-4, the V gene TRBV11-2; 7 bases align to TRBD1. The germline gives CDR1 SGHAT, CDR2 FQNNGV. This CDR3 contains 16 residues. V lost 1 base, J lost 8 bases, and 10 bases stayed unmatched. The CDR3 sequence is CASSLGGTDGGEKLFF. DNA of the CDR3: TGTGCCAGCAGCTTAGGAGGGACAGACGGGGGGGAAAAACTGTTTTTT. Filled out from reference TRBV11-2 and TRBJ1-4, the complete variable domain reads EAGVAQSPRYKIIEKRQSVAFWCNPISGHATLYWYQQILGQGPKLLIQFQNNGVVDDSQLPKDRFSAERLKGVDSTLKIQPAKLEDSAVYLCASSLGGTDGGEKLFFGSGTQLSVL.

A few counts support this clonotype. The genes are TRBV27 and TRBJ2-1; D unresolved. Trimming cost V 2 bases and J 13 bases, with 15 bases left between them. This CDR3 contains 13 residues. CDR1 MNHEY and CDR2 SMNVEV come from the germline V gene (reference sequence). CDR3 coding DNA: TGTGCCAGCAGTTTAGGGAACGGGCAGGAACAGTTCTTC. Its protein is CASSLGNGQEQFF.

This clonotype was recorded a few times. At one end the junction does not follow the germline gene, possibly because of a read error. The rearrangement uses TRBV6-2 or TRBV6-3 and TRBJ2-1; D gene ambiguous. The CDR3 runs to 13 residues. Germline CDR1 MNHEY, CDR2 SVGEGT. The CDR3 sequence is CVSRTVSYNEQFF. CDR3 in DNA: TGTGTCAGCAGAACAGTGTCCTACAATGAGCAGTTCTTC.

DNA of the CDR3: TGTGCCACCCAGGGACTAGCGCCCGAGCAGTACTTC. This codes for CATQGLAPEQYF. This chain connects TRBV10-3 to TRBJ2-7; TRBD2 aligns across 10 bases. From germline, CDR1 is ENHRY and CDR2 SYGVKD. With V trimmed by 10 bases and J by 6 bases, 6 bases remained unmatched. The CDR3 covers 12 residues.